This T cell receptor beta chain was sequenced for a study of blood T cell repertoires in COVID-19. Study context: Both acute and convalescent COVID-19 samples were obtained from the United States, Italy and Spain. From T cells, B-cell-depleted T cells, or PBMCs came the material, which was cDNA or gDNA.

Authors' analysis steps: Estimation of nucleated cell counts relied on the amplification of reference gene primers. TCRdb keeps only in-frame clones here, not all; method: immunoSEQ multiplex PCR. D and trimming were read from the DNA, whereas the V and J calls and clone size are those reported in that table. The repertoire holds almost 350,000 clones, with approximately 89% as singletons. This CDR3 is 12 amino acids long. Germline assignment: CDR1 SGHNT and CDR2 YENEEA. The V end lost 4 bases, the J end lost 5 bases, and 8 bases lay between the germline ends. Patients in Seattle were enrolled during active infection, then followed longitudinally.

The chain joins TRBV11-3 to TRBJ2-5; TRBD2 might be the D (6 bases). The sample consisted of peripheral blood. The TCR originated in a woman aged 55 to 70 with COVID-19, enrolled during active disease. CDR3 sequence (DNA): TGTGCCAGCAGCTCCGCGGGGGAGACCCAGTACTTC. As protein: CASSSAGETQYF.